The 3 T cell receptor beta chains reported below all come from one sample, sequenced in a study of graft-versus-host responses after intestinal transplantation. Here immunoSEQ multiplex PCR was the method, and the copy in TCRdb shows in-frame clones only, minus some. The table lists 43,000 or so clones, about 95% of them singletons. This specimen was PBMCs, taken roughly 51 weeks after intestinal transplant. The receptors were gathered from a human patient who received an intestinal transplant, so some T cells may come from the graft donor.

The chain uses TRBV13 and TRBJ2-2; 14 positions match TRBD2. With 5 bases clipped from V and 7 bases from J, the junction kept 6 bases outside the gene matches. CDR3 length: 16 amino acids. Germline V gene lookup returns CDR1 PRHDT and CDR2 FYEKMQ (reference sequence). CDR3 loop: CASSPGTSGGIGELFF. The CDR3 region has the DNA TGTGCCAGCAGCCCCGGGACTAGCGGGGGTATCGGGGAGCTGTTTTTT.

The J gene is TRBJ1-1, the V gene TRBV5-4; D is unclear. The germline V gene encodes CDR1 SGHNT and CDR2 YYREEE (reference sequence). This CDR3 has 15 residues. V lost 0 bases to trimming and J lost 2 bases, with 11 bases between them. The CDR3 coding sequence is TGTGCCAGCAGCTTGGATGGACGGACTAACACTGAAGCTTTCTTT. It specifies CASSLDGRTNTEAFF.

CDR3 bases: TGTGCCAGCTCATCAGTGGGTACAGACGAGCAGTACTTC. Translation: CASSSVGTDEQYF. The V and J genes are TRBV18 and TRBJ2-5, with D uncertain. The end of the DNA fits TRBJ2-7 better, so the J call may be wrong. This CDR3 comprises 13 residues. CDR1 is KGHSH and CDR2 is LQKENI in the germline V gene.